This T cell receptor beta chain was profiled in a study of blood T cell repertoires in COVID-19. The wider study: Researchers got acute and convalescent COVID-19 samples from the United States, Italy and Spain.

Germline loops: CDR1 MNHEY, CDR2 SVGAGI. There are 15 residues in the CDR3. Trimming at V came to 5 bases and at J to 6 bases, leaving 9 bases not matched to a gene. The repertoire was sequenced with immunoSEQ multiplex PCR; TCRdb's copy has only in-frame clones and lacks some. In the table there are over 85,000 clones, 75% to 90% of which are singletons. The sequenced sample was peripheral blood. The sequence was obtained from a man between 60 and 75 years old with acute or convalescent COVID-19. V is TRBV6-5 and J is TRBJ2-1; 8 bases agree with TRBD2. CDR3 DNA: TGTGCCAGCAGTCCTACTAGCGGATCTTTCAATGAGCAGTTCTTC. It translates to CASSPTSGSFNEQFF.